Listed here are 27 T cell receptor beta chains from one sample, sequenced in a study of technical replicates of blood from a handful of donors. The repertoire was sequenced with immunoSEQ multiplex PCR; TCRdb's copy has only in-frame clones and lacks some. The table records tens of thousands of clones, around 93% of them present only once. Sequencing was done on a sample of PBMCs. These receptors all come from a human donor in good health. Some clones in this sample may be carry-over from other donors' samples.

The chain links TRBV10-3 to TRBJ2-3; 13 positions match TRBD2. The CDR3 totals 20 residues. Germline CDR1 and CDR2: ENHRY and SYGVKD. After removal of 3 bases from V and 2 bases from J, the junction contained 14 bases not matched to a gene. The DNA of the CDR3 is TGTGCCATCAGTGACTTCGCAGCTGACGGACTAGCGGGAGCCACAGATACGCAGTATTTT. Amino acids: CAISDFAADGLAGATDTQYF.

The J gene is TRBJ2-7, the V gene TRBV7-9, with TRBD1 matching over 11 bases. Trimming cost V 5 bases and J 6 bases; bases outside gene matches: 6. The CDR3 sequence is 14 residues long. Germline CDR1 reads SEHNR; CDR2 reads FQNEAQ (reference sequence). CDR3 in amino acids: CASSPDRGHREQYF. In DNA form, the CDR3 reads TGTGCCAGCAGCCCGGACAGGGGGCATCGCGAGCAGTACTTC.

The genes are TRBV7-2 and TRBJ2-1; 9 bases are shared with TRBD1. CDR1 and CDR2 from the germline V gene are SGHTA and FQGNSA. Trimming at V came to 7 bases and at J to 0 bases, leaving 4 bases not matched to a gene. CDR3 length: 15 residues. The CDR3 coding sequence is TGTGCCAGCACCACGGGACAGGGCTCCTACAATGAGCAGTTCTTC. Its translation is CASTTGQGSYNEQFF.

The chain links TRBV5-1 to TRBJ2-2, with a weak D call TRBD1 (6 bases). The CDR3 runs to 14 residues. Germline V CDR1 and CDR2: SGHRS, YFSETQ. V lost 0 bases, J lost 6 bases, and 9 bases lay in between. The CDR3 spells CASSLGDNSGELFF. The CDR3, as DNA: TGCGCCAGCAGCTTGGGGGACAACTCCGGGGAGCTGTTTTTT. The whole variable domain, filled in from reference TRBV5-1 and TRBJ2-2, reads KAGVTQTPRYLIKTRGQQVTLSCSPISGHRSVSWYQQTPGQGLQFLFEYFSETQRNKGNFPGRFSGRQFSNSRSEMNVSTLELGDSALYLCASSLGDNSGELFFGEGSRLTVL.

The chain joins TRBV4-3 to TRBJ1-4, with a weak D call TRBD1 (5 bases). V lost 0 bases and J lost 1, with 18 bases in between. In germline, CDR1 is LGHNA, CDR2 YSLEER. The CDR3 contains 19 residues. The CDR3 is CASSQDRRGGKETNEKLFF. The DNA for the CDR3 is TGCGCCAGCAGCCAAGACCGCCGGGGGGGGAAAGAAACTAATGAAAAACTGTTTTTT.

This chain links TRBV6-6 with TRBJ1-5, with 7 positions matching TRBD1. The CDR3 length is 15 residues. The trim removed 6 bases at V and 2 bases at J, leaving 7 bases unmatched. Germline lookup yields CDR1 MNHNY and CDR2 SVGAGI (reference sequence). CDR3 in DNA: TGTGCCAGCAGCCTACAGGGGAGCGGCAATCAGCCCCAGCATTTT. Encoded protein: CASSLQGSGNQPQHF.

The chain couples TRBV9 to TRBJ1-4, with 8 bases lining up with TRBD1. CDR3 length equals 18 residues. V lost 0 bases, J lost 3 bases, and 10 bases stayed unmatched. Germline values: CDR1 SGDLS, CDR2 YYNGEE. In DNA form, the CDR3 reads TGTGCCAGCAGCGTAGGAAGCAGGGGGCAAAATGCTAATGAAAAACTGTTTTTT. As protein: CASSVGSRGQNANEKLFF.

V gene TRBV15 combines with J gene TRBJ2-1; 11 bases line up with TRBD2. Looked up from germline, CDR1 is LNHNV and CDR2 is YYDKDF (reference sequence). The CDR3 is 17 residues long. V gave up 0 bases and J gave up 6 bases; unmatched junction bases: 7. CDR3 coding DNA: TGTGCCACCAGCAGAGATGGGCGACTAGCGGGGAGCAATGAGCAGTTCTTC. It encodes CATSRDGRLAGSNEQFF.

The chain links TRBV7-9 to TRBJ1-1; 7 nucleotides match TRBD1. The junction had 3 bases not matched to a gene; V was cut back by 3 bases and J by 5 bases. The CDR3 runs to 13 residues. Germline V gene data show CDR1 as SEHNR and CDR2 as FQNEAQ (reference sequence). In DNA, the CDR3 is TGTGCCAGCAGCTTCGGACAGGTAACTGAAGCTTTCTTT. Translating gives CASSFGQVTEAFF.

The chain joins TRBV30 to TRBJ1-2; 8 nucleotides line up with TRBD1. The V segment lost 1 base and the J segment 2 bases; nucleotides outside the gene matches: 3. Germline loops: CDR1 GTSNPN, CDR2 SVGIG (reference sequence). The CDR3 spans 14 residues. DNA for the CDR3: TGTGCCTGGAGTGGGGGGGACAGGAACTATGGCTACACCTTC. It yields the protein CAWSGGDRNYGYTF.

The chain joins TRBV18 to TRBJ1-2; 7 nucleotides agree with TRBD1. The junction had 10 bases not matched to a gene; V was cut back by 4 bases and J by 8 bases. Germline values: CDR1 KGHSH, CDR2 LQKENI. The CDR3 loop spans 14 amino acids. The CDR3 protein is CASSRPDREDGYTF. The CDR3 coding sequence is TGTGCCAGCTCACGCCCCGACAGGGAGGACGGCTACACCTTC.

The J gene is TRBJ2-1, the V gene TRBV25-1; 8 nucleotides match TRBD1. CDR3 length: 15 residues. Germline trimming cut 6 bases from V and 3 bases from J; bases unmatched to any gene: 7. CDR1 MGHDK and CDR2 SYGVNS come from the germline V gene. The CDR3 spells CASRAGGIFYNEQFF. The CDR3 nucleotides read TGTGCCAGCAGAGCAGGGGGCATCTTCTACAATGAGCAGTTCTTC.

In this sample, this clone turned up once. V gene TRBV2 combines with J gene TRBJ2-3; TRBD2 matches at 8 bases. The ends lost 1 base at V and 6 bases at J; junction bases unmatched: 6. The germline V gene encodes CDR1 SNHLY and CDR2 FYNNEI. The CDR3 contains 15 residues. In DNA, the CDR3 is TGTGCCAGCAGTGAAGGTCTAGCGGGTCGGGATACGCAGTATTTT. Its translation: CASSEGLAGRDTQYF. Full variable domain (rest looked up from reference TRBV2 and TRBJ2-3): EPEVTQTPSHQVTQMGQEVILRCVPISNHLYFYWYRQILGQKVEFLVSFYNNEISEKSEIFDDQFSVERPDGSNFTLKIRSTKLEDSAMYFCASSEGLAGRDTQYFGPGTRLTVL.

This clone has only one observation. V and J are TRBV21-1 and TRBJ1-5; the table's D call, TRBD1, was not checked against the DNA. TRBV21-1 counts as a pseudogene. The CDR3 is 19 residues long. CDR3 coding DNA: TGTGCCAGCAGCAATTTACAGGGAAGAACCTTTTATAGCAATCAGCCCCAGCATTTT. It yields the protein CASSNLQGRTFYSNQPQHF.

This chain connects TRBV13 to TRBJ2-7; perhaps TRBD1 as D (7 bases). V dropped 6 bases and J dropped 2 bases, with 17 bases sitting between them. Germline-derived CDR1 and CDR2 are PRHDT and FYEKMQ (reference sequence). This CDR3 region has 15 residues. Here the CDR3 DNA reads TGTGCCAGCAGGACAGGAGGGGGCGGACCCTACGAGCAGTACTTC. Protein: CASRTGGGGPYEQYF.

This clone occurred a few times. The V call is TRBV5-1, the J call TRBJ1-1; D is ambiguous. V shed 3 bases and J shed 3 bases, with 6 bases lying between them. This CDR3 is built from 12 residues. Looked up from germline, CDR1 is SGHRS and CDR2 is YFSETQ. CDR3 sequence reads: CASSSTDTEAFF. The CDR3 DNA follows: TGCGCCAGCAGCTCTACGGACACTGAAGCTTTCTTT. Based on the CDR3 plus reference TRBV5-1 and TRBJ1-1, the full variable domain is KAGVTQTPRYLIKTRGQQVTLSCSPISGHRSVSWYQQTPGQGLQFLFEYFSETQRNKGNFPGRFSGRQFSNSRSEMNVSTLELGDSALYLCASSSTDTEAFFGQGTRLTVV.

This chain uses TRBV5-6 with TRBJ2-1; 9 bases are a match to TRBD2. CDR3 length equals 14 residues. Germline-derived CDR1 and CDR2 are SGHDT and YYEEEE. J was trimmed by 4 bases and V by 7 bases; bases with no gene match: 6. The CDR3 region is CASAGGSLYNEQFF. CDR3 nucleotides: TGTGCCAGCGCGGGGGGGAGTCTTTACAATGAGCAGTTCTTC.

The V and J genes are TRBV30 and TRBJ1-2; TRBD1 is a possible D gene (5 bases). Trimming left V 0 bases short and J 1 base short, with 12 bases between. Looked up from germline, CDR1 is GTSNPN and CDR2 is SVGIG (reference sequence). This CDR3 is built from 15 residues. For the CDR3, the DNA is TGTGCCTGGAGTGTATGGGGACTGCTTAACTATGGCTACACCTTC. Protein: CAWSVWGLLNYGYTF.

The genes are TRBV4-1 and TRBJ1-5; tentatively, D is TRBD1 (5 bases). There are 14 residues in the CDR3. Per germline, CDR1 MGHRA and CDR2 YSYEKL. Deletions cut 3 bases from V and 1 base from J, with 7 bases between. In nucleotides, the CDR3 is TGCGCCAGCAGCCAGGGGCAGAGCAATCAGCCCCAGCATTTT. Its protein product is CASSQGQSNQPQHF.

As DNA, the CDR3 is TGTGCCATCAGTGGGGGACTAGCGGGTGTTGATACGCAGTATTTT. Encoded protein: CAISGGLAGVDTQYF. The V gene is TRBV10-3, the J gene TRBJ2-3, with 12 bases fitting TRBD2. The length of the CDR3 is 15 residues. The V gene's germline CDR1 is ENHRY and CDR2 SYGVKD. With 4 bases clipped from V and 6 bases from J, the junction kept 5 bases outside the gene matches.

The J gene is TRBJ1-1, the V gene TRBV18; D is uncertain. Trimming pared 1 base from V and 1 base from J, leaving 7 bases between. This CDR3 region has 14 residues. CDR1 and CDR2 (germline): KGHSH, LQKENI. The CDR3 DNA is TGTGCCAGCTCACCACGACAACAGAACACTGAAGCTTTCTTT. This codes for CASSPRQQNTEAFF.

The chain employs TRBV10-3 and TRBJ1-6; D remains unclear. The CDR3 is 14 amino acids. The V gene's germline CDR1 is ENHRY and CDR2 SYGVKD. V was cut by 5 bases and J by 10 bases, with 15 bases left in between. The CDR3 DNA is TGTGCCATCAGTAGAGGTGAGAGCGGGTCACCCCTCCACTTT. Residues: CAISRGESGSPLHF.

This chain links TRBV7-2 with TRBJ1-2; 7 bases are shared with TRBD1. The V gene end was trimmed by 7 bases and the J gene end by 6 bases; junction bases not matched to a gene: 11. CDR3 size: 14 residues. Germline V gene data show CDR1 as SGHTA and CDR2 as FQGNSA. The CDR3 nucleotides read TGTGCCAGCATCAAAGACAGGGTCGATCATGGCTACACCTTC. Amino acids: CASIKDRVDHGYTF.

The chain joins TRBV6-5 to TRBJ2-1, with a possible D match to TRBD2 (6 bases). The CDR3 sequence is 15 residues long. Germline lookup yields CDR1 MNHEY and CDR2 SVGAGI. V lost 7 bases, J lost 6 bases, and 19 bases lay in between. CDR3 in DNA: TGTGCCAGCACGGACGCGACTAGTCGGGTCAATGAGCAGTTCTTC. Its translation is CASTDATSRVNEQFF.

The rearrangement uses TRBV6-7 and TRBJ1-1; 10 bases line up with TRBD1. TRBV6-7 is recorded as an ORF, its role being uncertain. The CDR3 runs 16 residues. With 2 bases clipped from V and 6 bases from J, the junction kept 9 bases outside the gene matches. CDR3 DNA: TGTGCCAGCAGTTACCCAGGGACAGGGGAGGTCGCTGAAGCTTTCTTT. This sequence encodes CASSYPGTGEVAEAFF.

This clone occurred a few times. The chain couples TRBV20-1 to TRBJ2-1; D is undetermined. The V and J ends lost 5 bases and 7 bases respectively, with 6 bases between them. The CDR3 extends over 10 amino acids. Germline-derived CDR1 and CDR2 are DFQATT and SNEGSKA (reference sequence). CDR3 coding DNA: TGCAGTGCTCCAGGTAATGAGCAGTTCTTC. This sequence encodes CSAPGNEQFF.

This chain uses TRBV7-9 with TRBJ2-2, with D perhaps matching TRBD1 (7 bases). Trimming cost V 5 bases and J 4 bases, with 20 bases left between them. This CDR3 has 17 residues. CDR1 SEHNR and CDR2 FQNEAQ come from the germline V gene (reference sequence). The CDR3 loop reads CASSGAWRGRVTGELFF. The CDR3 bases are TGTGCCAGCAGCGGGGCGTGGAGGGGGCGCGTCACCGGGGAGCTGTTTTTT.